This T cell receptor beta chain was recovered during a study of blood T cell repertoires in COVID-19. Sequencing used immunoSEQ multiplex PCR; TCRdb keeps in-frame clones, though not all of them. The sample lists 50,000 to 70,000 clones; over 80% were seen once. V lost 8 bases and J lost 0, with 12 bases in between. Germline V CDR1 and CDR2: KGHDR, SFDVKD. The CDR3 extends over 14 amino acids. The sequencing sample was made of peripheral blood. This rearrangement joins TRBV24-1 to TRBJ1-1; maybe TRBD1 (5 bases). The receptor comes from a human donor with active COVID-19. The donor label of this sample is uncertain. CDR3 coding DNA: TGTGCCACCAAAGGGAAGGGGATGAACACTGAAGCTTTCTTT. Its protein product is CATKGKGMNTEAFF.